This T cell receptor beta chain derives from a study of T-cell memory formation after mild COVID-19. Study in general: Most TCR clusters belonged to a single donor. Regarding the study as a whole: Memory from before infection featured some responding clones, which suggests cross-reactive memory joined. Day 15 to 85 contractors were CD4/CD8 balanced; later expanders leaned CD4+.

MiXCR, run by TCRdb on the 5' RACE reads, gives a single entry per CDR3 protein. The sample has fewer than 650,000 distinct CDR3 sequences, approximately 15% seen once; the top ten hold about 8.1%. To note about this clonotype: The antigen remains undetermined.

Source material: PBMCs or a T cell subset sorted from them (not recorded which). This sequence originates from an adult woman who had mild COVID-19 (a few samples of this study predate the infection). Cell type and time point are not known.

The chain's CDR3 is CSASDRLRVYEQYF. In nucleotides, the CDR3 is TGCAGTGCTAGTGATCGACTAAGGGTCTACGAGCAGTACTTC. J is TRBJ2-7 and V is TRBV20-1, with D maybe TRBD2 (5 bases). The germline gives CDR1 DFQATT, CDR2 SNEGSKA (reference sequence). Trimming removed 3 bases from V and 3 bases from J, with 15 bases in between. The CDR3 consists of 14 residues.